This entry lists 14 T cell receptor beta chains sequenced from one sample in a study of blood T cell repertoires in COVID-19. Method: immunoSEQ multiplex PCR; TCRdb's copy keeps in-frame clones and lacks some. The sample shows more than 65,000 clones, 83% of them seen only once. Sequencing was carried out using peripheral blood. The receptors come from a man aged 30 to 45 with COVID-19, enrolled during active disease.

The CDR3 DNA is TGTGCCAGCAGCTTGGTAGCTAGCGGAAACTCCTACGAGCAGTACTTC. As protein: CASSLVASGNSYEQYF. The rearrangement links TRBV7-2 to TRBJ2-7; 7 bases agree with TRBD2. Germline assignment: CDR1 SGHTA and CDR2 FQGNSA. The ends lost 3 bases at V and 0 bases at J; junction bases unmatched: 8. CDR3 length: 16 residues.

The CDR3 nucleotides read TGTGCCAGCAGCTTCTTCGGACAGGGGGGGACTGAAGCTTTCTTT. The encoded protein is CASSFFGQGGTEAFF. This chain connects TRBV11-2 to TRBJ1-1; 10 bases are shared with TRBD1. The germline gives CDR1 SGHAT, CDR2 FQNNGV. V lost 3 bases, J lost 5 bases, and 6 bases stayed unmatched. The CDR3 extends over 15 amino acids.

This clone appeared once. This chain uses TRBV9 with TRBJ2-5; tentative D call: TRBD2 (5 bases). From germline, CDR1 is SGDLS and CDR2 YYNGEE. Deletions cut 4 bases from V and 2 bases from J, with 18 bases between. The CDR3 length is 16 residues. The CDR3 sequence is CASSRAPRADQETQYF. In DNA, the CDR3 is TGTGCCAGCAGCCGGGCCCCCCGAGCGGATCAAGAGACCCAGTACTTC.

This chain connects TRBV5-1 to TRBJ2-5, with 10 nucleotides matching TRBD1. In germline, CDR1 is SGHRS, CDR2 YFSETQ. The CDR3 is 15 residues long. Trimming cost V 4 bases and J 5 bases; bases outside gene matches: 8. The DNA of the CDR3 is TGCGCCAGCAGCAAGGGGGACAGGGGTATGGAGACCCAGTACTTC. Amino acids: CASSKGDRGMETQYF.

The rearrangement links TRBV2 to TRBJ2-7; 9 bases are a match to TRBD2. The CDR3 has 15 amino acids. Germline-derived CDR1 and CDR2 are SNHLY and FYNNEI. Trimming took 6 bases from V and 7 from J; bases not matched to a gene: 13. For the CDR3, the DNA is TGTGCCAGCAGGGGTGGAGCGGGAGGAGTGGGGGAGCAGTACTTC. This gives the protein CASRGGAGGVGEQYF.

J is TRBJ1-5 and V is TRBV28, with D unresolved. Trimming took 2 bases from V and 6 from J, leaving 5 bases between them. This CDR3 has 12 residues. Germline V gene sequence: CDR1 MDHEN, CDR2 SYDVKM. CDR3: CASSLLRQPQHF. CDR3 coding DNA: TGTGCCAGCAGTTTACTACGTCAGCCCCAGCATTTT. The complete variable domain, with remaining parts taken from reference TRBV28 and TRBJ1-5, reads DVKVTQSSRYLVKRTGEKVFLECVQDMDHENMFWYRQDPGLGLRLIYFSYDVKMKEKGDIPEGYSVSREKKERFSLILESASTNQTSMYLCASSLLRQPQHFGDGTRLSIL.

This clone was counted between two and nine times. The chain employs TRBV9 and TRBJ2-3, with 10 bases matching TRBD2. This CDR3 has 17 amino acids. Trimming took 4 bases from V and 5 from J; bases not matched to a gene: 13. Germline CDR1 SGDLS, CDR2 YYNGEE. CDR3 sequence reads: CASSPPRGSGRKDTQYF. The CDR3 DNA reads as TGTGCCAGCAGCCCCCCCCGGGGTAGCGGGAGGAAAGATACGCAGTATTTT.

This chain links TRBV11-2 with TRBJ1-3; D is uncertain. CDR3 length equals 13 residues. Germline assignment: CDR1 SGHAT and CDR2 FQNNGV. With 8 bases removed from V and 4 bases from J, the gap between germline ends came to 12 bases. CDR3 sequence (DNA): TGTGCCAGCGACCAGGCGAGAGGAAACACCATATATTTT. Translated: CASDQARGNTIYF.

J is TRBJ1-4 and V is TRBV5-1; no firm D call. The CDR3 totals 14 residues. Germline loops: CDR1 SGHRS, CDR2 YFSETQ. Trimming removed 4 bases at V and 0 bases at J, with 7 bases between. The CDR3 DNA follows: TGCGCCAGCAGCCGGAGGGCAACTAATGAAAAACTGTTTTTT. Its protein is CASSRRATNEKLFF.

The chain has TRBV4-1 and TRBJ2-7, with D maybe TRBD1 (7 bases). The germline CDR1 and CDR2 sequences are MGHRA and YSYEKL. The CDR3 has 15 amino acids. Trimming removed 2 bases from V and 0 bases from J, with 11 bases in between. The CDR3 DNA reads as TGCGCCAGCAGCCAACGGCAGGGGGGCTCCTACGAGCAGTACTTC. Translation gives CASSQRQGGSYEQYF.

The chain links TRBV29-1 to TRBJ2-1, with TRBD2 matching 11 bases. J was trimmed by 2 bases and V by 8 bases; bases with no gene match: 5. Germline V lookup: CDR1 SQVTM, CDR2 ANQGSEA. The CDR3 is made up of 14 amino acids. The CDR3 is CSLSGRATYNEQFF. Here the CDR3 DNA reads TGCAGCCTTAGCGGGAGGGCTACCTACAATGAGCAGTTCTTC.

V gene TRBV19 combines with J gene TRBJ1-5; no reliable D call. The CDR3 is made up of 13 amino acids. V lost 3 bases and J lost 5, with 8 bases in between. Germline V CDR1 and CDR2: LNHDA, SQIVND (reference sequence). CDR3 bases: TGTGCCAGTAGTATTCAGGTACATCAGCCCCAGCATTTT. Amino acid sequence: CASSIQVHQPQHF.

The chain combines TRBV11-2 with TRBJ2-1, with TRBD2 matching over 11 bases. With V trimmed by 8 bases and J by 4 bases, 7 bases remained unmatched. The CDR3 has 15 amino acids. From germline, CDR1 is SGHAT and CDR2 FQNNGV. CDR3 nucleotide sequence: TGTGCCAGCCGTCGACTAGCGGGACCGTACAATGAGCAGTTCTTC. Its translation: CASRRLAGPYNEQFF. Full variable domain (remainder filled in from reference TRBV11-2 and TRBJ2-1): EAGVAQSPRYKIIEKRQSVAFWCNPISGHATLYWYQQILGQGPKLLIQFQNNGVVDDSQLPKDRFSAERLKGVDSTLKIQPAKLEDSAVYLCASRRLAGPYNEQFFGPGTRLTVL.

The V and J genes are TRBV5-5 and TRBJ2-1, with a possible D match to TRBD2 (5 bases). Trimming took off 3 bases at V and 4 bases at J, with 20 bases between the two ends. The germline V gene encodes CDR1 SGHKS and CDR2 YYEKEE (reference sequence). The CDR3 contains 17 residues. This CDR3 reads CASSYTPGLANYNEQFF. In DNA form, the CDR3 reads TGTGCCAGCAGCTACACCCCAGGACTGGCCAATTACAATGAGCAGTTCTTC.